This entry lists 32 T cell receptor beta chains sequenced from one sample in a study of blood T cell repertoires in COVID-19. The data were produced by immunoSEQ multiplex PCR, yet TCRdb's version contains in-frame clones alone and is incomplete. This table holds fewer than 200,000 clones, roughly 76% found once. The sequencing input was peripheral blood. The receptors come from a woman aged 40 to 49 with COVID-19, enrolled during active disease.

The V and J genes are TRBV12-5 and TRBJ2-1; D remains ambiguous. V lost 0 bases and J lost 5, with 11 bases in between. This CDR3 comprises 15 residues. Germline CDR1 reads LGHNT; CDR2 reads FRNRAP. The CDR3 region has the DNA TGTGCTAGTGGTTTGGTGGGTGGGCTGGACAATGAGCAGTTCTTC. Its protein product is CASGLVGGLDNEQFF.

V usage is TRBV9 and J usage is TRBJ2-3; a possible D gene is TRBD2 (6 bases). CDR1 and CDR2 from the germline V gene are SGDLS and YYNGEE. V was clipped by 0 bases and J by 3 bases, with 8 bases between them. The CDR3 loop spans 14 amino acids. The CDR3 DNA reads TGTGCCAGCAGCGTAGATGGGGGGACAGATACGCAGTATTTT. Encoded protein: CASSVDGGTDTQYF.

The V call is TRBV12-5, the J call TRBJ1-6; D not resolved. Per the germline V gene, CDR1 is LGHNT and CDR2 is FRNRAP. The CDR3 is 14 residues long. V lost 1 base to trimming and J lost 10 bases, with 11 bases between them. CDR3 in DNA: TGTGCTAGTGGTTTGGAAACCCCAGCGTCACCCCTCCACTTT. This sequence encodes CASGLETPASPLHF.

V gene TRBV12-3 or TRBV12-4 combines with J gene TRBJ1-1, with TRBD1 identical over 8 bases. This CDR3 region has 13 residues. Trimming at V came to 7 bases and at J to 8 bases, leaving 9 bases not matched to a gene. In DNA form, the CDR3 reads TGTGCCAGCACGAAAGACAGGGGCGGGGAAGCTTTCTTT. It translates to CASTKDRGGEAFF.

The chain uses TRBV19 and TRBJ2-1; TRBD1 agrees at 9 bases. The CDR3 contains 14 residues. Germline V gene sequence: CDR1 LNHDA, CDR2 SQIVND (reference sequence). V trimming: 5 bases; J trimming: 9 bases; junction bases outside the gene matches: 8. This CDR3 reads CASSFLTGGSEQFF. CDR3 DNA sequence: TGTGCCAGTAGTTTCCTGACAGGGGGTTCTGAGCAGTTCTTC.

This chain's CDR3 is CASRRAGGLYEQYV. Here the CDR3 DNA reads TGTGCCAGCAGGAGAGCGGGGGGGTTATACGAGCAGTACGTC. The V and J genes are TRBV6-5 and TRBJ2-7; the match to TRBD2 covers 10 bases. Germline CDR1 is MNHEY and CDR2 is SVGAGI. The J segment lost 4 bases and the V segment lost 6 bases, leaving 6 bases of the junction unmatched. The CDR3 totals 14 residues.

V is TRBV9 and J is TRBJ2-2, with D maybe TRBD2 (5 bases). The CDR3 is 20 residues long. The V gene lost 0 bases and the J gene lost 2 bases, with 23 bases spanning the gap. Looked up from germline, CDR1 is SGDLS and CDR2 is YYNGEE. CDR3 protein: CASSVVARSLGMANTGELFF. In DNA form, the CDR3 reads TGTGCCAGCAGCGTAGTGGCCAGGAGCCTCGGGATGGCTAACACCGGGGAGCTGTTTTTT.

The chain has TRBV7-2 and TRBJ2-5; TRBD1 matches 7 bases. CDR1 is SGHTA and CDR2 is FQGNSA in the germline V gene. The V and J ends lost 4 bases and 7 bases, in that order; junction bases with no gene match: 9. The CDR3 consists of 14 residues. CDR3 nucleotide sequence: TGTGCCAGCAGCTCGAACTCAGGGGGATTGACCCAGTACTTC. The encoded protein is CASSSNSGGLTQYF. The whole variable domain, remainder taken from reference TRBV7-2 and TRBJ2-5, is GAGVSQSPSNKVTEKGKDVELRCDPISGHTALYWYRQSLGQGLEFLIYFQGNSAPDKSGLPSDRFSAERTGGSVSTLTIQRTQQEDSAVYLCASSSNSGGLTQYFGPGTRLLVL.

The CDR3 reads CASSPPESGELFF. The DNA for the CDR3 is TGTGCCAGCAGCCCACCCGAGTCCGGGGAGCTGTTTTTT. This sequence joins TRBV28 and TRBJ2-2; D is unclear. This CDR3 has 13 residues. V was shortened by 6 bases and J by 6 bases, with 11 bases between the two germline ends. Germline CDR1 and CDR2: MDHEN and SYDVKM.

The chain has TRBV28 and TRBJ2-1, with D possibly being TRBD2 (6 bases). This CDR3 spans 16 amino acids. Trimming stripped 5 bases from V and 5 bases from J, with 19 bases between. Looked up from germline, CDR1 is MDHEN and CDR2 is SYDVKM. The chain's CDR3 is CASSPRLVARDNEQFF. In DNA form, the CDR3 reads TGTGCCAGCAGTCCCCGACTAGTTGCACGGGACAATGAGCAGTTCTTC.

The chain has TRBV20-1 and TRBJ2-7, with TRBD1 matching 12 bases. With V trimmed by 3 bases and J by 7 bases, 10 bases remained unmatched. The CDR3 is 15 residues long. The germline V gene has CDR1 DFQATT and CDR2 SNEGSKA (reference sequence). The CDR3 loop is CSASAPGQGAREQYF. The CDR3 bases are TGCAGTGCTAGTGCTCCGGGACAGGGGGCCAGGGAGCAGTACTTC.

J is TRBJ1-2 and V is TRBV13; TRBD1 matches at 8 bases. The trim removed 5 bases at V and 4 bases at J, leaving 9 bases unmatched. Germline lookup yields CDR1 PRHDT and CDR2 FYEKMQ (reference sequence). The CDR3 sequence is 15 residues long. The CDR3, as DNA: TGTGCCAGCAGCACCAACGCAGACAGGGGCTATGGCTACACCTTC. It codes for CASSTNADRGYGYTF.

The chain is built from TRBV5-5 and TRBJ2-3; 8 nucleotides line up with TRBD2. CDR1 and CDR2 from the germline V gene are SGHKS and YYEKEE (reference sequence). The trim removed 4 bases at V and 2 bases at J, leaving 9 bases unmatched. The CDR3 extends over 16 amino acids. The CDR3 loop is CASSPMTSATTDTQYF. In DNA form, the CDR3 reads TGTGCCAGCAGCCCGATGACTAGCGCAACCACAGATACGCAGTATTTT.

On this clone: One junction end does not reproduce the germline sequence, and a read error may be involved. The chain recombines TRBV9 with TRBJ1-1; TRBD1 is a possible D gene (5 bases). There are 14 residues in the CDR3. CDR1 is SGDLS and CDR2 is YYNGEE in the germline V gene. This CDR3 reads CASTVDSGGTEAFF. CDR3 nucleotides: TGTGCCAGCACCGTAGACAGCGGAGGGACTGAAGCTTTCTTT.

The table lists this clone with a count of one. J is TRBJ1-2 and V is TRBV4-1; D is unresolved. Looked up from germline, CDR1 is MGHRA and CDR2 is YSYEKL. This CDR3 is 14 amino acids long. V dropped 3 bases and J dropped 3 bases, with 11 bases sitting between them. The chain's CDR3 is CASSHTDGDYGYTF. The DNA of the CDR3 is TGCGCCAGCAGCCATACAGACGGGGACTATGGCTACACCTTC.

This clone appeared a few times. This chain connects TRBV7-9 to TRBJ2-7; 9 bases are a match to TRBD1. The V gene's germline CDR1 is SEHNR and CDR2 FQNEAQ (reference sequence). V trimming: 4 bases; J trimming: 3 bases; junction bases outside the gene matches: 4. CDR3 length equals 14 residues. DNA for the CDR3: TGTGCCAGCAGCTGGGCGGGACAGGGCTACGAGCAGTACTTC. Residues: CASSWAGQGYEQYF.

The gene calls are TRBV18 and TRBJ1-1; the match to TRBD1 covers 7 bases. CDR1 KGHSH and CDR2 LQKENI come from the germline V gene. J lost 0 bases, V lost 5 bases, and 6 bases had no gene match. The CDR3 extends over 15 amino acids. The CDR3 nucleotides are TGTGCCAGCTCAGTACAGGGGCGCATGAACACTGAAGCTTTCTTT. Translation gives CASSVQGRMNTEAFF.

The chain employs TRBV28 and TRBJ2-5; 14 nucleotides line up with TRBD2. Looked up from germline, CDR1 is MDHEN and CDR2 is SYDVKM. CDR3 length: 18 residues. Germline trimming cut 5 bases from V and 5 bases from J; bases unmatched to any gene: 13. The CDR3 coding sequence is TGTGCCAGCAGTGGTCAACCAGGGACTAGCGGGAGTCGGGAGACCCAGTACTTC. This sequence encodes CASSGQPGTSGSRETQYF.

V and J are TRBV4-1 and TRBJ2-5; TRBD1 matches 9 bases. The CDR3 runs 18 residues. The J segment lost 5 bases and the V segment lost 2 bases, leaving 15 bases of the junction unmatched. Germline assignment: CDR1 MGHRA and CDR2 YSYEKL. DNA of the CDR3: TGCGCCAGCAGCCAAAATGCCGGGACAGGGCTTTTTCCGGAGACCCAGTACTTC. Protein sequence: CASSQNAGTGLFPETQYF.

The chain has TRBV9 and TRBJ2-1; 8 bases line up with TRBD2. This CDR3 contains 16 residues. Losses at the gene ends were 0 bases for V and 4 bases for J; bases not matched to a gene: 6. CDR1 and CDR2 (germline): SGDLS, YYNGEE. CDR3 bases: TGTGCCAGCAGCGTAGCTAGTGTAGCGGGGTACAATGAGCAGTTCTTC. This gives the protein CASSVASVAGYNEQFF.

This clone has a single count. The chain employs TRBV6-8 and TRBJ2-2; TRBD1 matches at 8 bases. V shed 4 bases and J 5 bases; nucleotides not matched to a gene: 12. The CDR3 spans 17 residues. Germline CDR1 and CDR2: MNHGY and SAAAGT. CDR3 bases: TGTGCCAGCAGTTGGTTGTGTGTGGGACAGGTAACCGGGGAGCTGTTTTTT. Translated: CASSWLCVGQVTGELFF.

The J gene is TRBJ1-2, the V gene TRBV13; 8 nucleotides line up with TRBD1. Germline CDR1 and CDR2: PRHDT and FYEKMQ (reference sequence). The CDR3 covers 13 residues. Unmatched junction bases numbered 7, after V lost 5 bases and J lost 8 bases. CDR3 protein: CASSAETGDGYTF. CDR3 nucleotide sequence: TGTGCCAGCAGCGCCGAGACAGGGGACGGCTACACCTTC.

The genes are TRBV4-1 and TRBJ2-1; D is perhaps TRBD2 (6 bases). Per the germline V gene, CDR1 is MGHRA and CDR2 is YSYEKL. The CDR3 is 15 residues long. Trimming removed 0 bases from V and 8 bases from J, with 14 bases in between. The CDR3 region has the DNA TGCGCCAGCAGCCAAGAACATACTAGCATCCATGAGCAGTTCTTC. This translates into CASSQEHTSIHEQFF.

This clone is a singleton in its sample. CDR3 protein: CASSWRTGGETQYF. The CDR3 DNA reads TGTGCCAGCAGCTGGAGGACAGGAGGGGAGACCCAGTACTTC. The chain joins TRBV2 to TRBJ2-5; TRBD1 might be the D (7 bases). CDR1 and CDR2 (germline): SNHLY, FYNNEI. The germline V and J ends were trimmed by 6 bases and 5 bases, with 16 bases remaining between them. This CDR3 region has 14 residues.

V usage is TRBV5-1 and J usage is TRBJ2-2; 8 bases fit TRBD2. Looked up from germline, CDR1 is SGHRS and CDR2 is YFSETQ. CDR3 length: 15 amino acids. J lost 1 base, V lost 6 bases, and 5 bases had no gene match. In nucleotides, the CDR3 is TGCGCCAGCACCCCCACTAGCGGGAACACCGGGGAGCTGTTTTTT. Its translation is CASTPTSGNTGELFF.

The chain uses TRBV6-6 and TRBJ2-1; D might be TRBD2 (5 bases). Deletions cut 5 bases from V and 0 bases from J, with 11 bases between. The CDR3 totals 15 residues. Germline V CDR1 and CDR2: MNHNY, SVGAGI (reference sequence). The CDR3 DNA follows: TGTGCCAGCAGTCAGCGGAGGAGCTCCTACAATGAGCAGTTCTTC. Its protein product is CASSQRRSSYNEQFF.

The gene calls are TRBV7-8 and TRBJ1-5, with D perhaps TRBD1 (5 bases). The CDR3 runs 15 residues. The germline CDR1 and CDR2 sequences are SGHVS and FQNEAQ. The ends were cut back, 4 bases at V and 5 bases at J, with 15 bases in the middle. The CDR3 DNA reads as TGTGCCAGCAGCTCCCAGGGTTTTACGGATCAGCCCCAGCATTTT. Translated, it gives CASSSQGFTDQPQHF.

The J gene is TRBJ1-4, the V gene TRBV2, with D unresolved. Germline CDR1 reads SNHLY; CDR2 reads FYNNEI. V dropped 10 bases and J dropped 6 bases, with 15 bases sitting between them. This CDR3 is built from 13 residues. DNA of the CDR3: TGTGCCACTGCTTCTACCAGGCATGAAAAACTGTTTTTT. This sequence encodes CATASTRHEKLFF.

The chain recombines TRBV9 with TRBJ2-1; D gene unclear. With 7 bases removed from V and 3 bases from J, the gap between germline ends came to 5 bases. The CDR3 is 11 residues long. The germline V gene has CDR1 SGDLS and CDR2 YYNGEE. The DNA for the CDR3 is TGTGCCAGCTCGGGCTACAATGAGCAGTTCTTC. It specifies CASSGYNEQFF.

This clone was counted a few times. CDR3 sequence: CASSLGQPQHF. The CDR3 DNA sequence: TGTGCCAGCAGTCTAGGACAACCCCAGCATTTT. The chain has TRBV12-3 or TRBV12-4 and TRBJ1-5; D might be TRBD1 (5 bases). The V end was cut by 5 bases, the J end by 10 bases, with 9 bases between. The CDR3 extends over 11 amino acids.

The chain joins TRBV27 to TRBJ1-2, with 9 bases identical to TRBD1. CDR3 length: 14 residues. Looked up from germline, CDR1 is MNHEY and CDR2 is SMNVEV (reference sequence). The V segment lost 6 bases and the J segment 7 bases; nucleotides outside the gene matches: 9. Here the CDR3 reads CASRQDRGTAGYTF. In DNA form, the CDR3 reads TGTGCCAGCAGACAAGACAGGGGGACAGCTGGCTACACCTTC.

Written as DNA, the CDR3 is TGTGCCAGCAGTGACCTTCAAGAGACCCAGTACTTC. As protein: CASSDLQETQYF. This chain links TRBV6-1 with TRBJ2-5; D is ambiguous. The CDR3 is 12 amino acids. The germline V gene encodes CDR1 MNHNS and CDR2 SASEGT. Trimming stripped 3 bases from V and 2 bases from J, with 4 bases between.